These 20 T cell receptor beta chains share one sample of origin, sequenced in a study of blood T cell repertoires in COVID-19. The repertoire was sequenced with immunoSEQ multiplex PCR; TCRdb's copy has only in-frame clones and lacks some. This sample carries roughly 400,000 clones, about 89% of them seen once, and the ten largest clones take just over 0.85%. The sample was PBMCs or T cells enriched from blood (not recorded which). All receptors come from a woman between 40 and 50 years old who had been exposed to COVID-19.

This chain's CDR3 is CASSKVRGTSGSHEQYF. CDR3 coding DNA: TGTGCCAGCAGCAAAGTCAGAGGGACTAGCGGGAGTCATGAGCAGTACTTC. V is TRBV21-1 and J is TRBJ2-7; the table names TRBD2, a call not compared with the DNA. TRBV21-1 is labeled a pseudogene. This CDR3 is built from 17 residues.

This clone was found a few times. CDR3 nucleotides: TGCGCCAGCTGTATGACCCCGGGACAGGGTGGGGAGCAGTACTTC. Amino acids: CASCMTPGQGGEQYF. V is TRBV5-1 and J is TRBJ2-7; TRBD1 matches 9 bases. Per the germline V gene, CDR1 is SGHRS and CDR2 is YFSETQ. This CDR3 contains 15 residues. Germline trimming cut 7 bases from V and 7 bases from J; bases unmatched to any gene: 15.

With regard to this clone: The sample holds other DNA sequences that translate to the same CDR3. The chain couples TRBV2 to TRBJ1-2, with D unclear. The ends were cut back, 6 bases at V and 2 bases at J, with 7 bases in the middle. The CDR3 spans 12 residues. The germline CDR1 and CDR2 sequences are SNHLY and FYNNEI. For the CDR3, the DNA is TGTGCCAGCAGCCGGGAAAACTATGGCTACACCTTC. Amino acids: CASSRENYGYTF.

The J gene is TRBJ1-4, the V gene TRBV5-1, with 7 bases matching TRBD1. The germline V gene has CDR1 SGHRS and CDR2 YFSETQ. V gave up 4 bases and J gave up 0 bases; unmatched junction bases: 3. The CDR3 length is 15 residues. As DNA, the CDR3 is TGCGCCAGCAGCATAGGGACAGCAACTAATGAAAAACTGTTTTTT. This codes for CASSIGTATNEKLFF.

This chain joins TRBV30 and TRBJ2-2; tentative D call: TRBD1 (6 bases). The V end lost 0 bases, the J end lost 4 bases, and 9 bases lay between the germline ends. The CDR3 is 14 amino acids. CDR1 is GTSNPN and CDR2 is SVGIG in the germline V gene (reference sequence). As DNA, the CDR3 is TGTGCCTGGAGTGTCCAGGGGAGCACCGGGGAGCTGTTTTTT. Protein: CAWSVQGSTGELFF.

Here the CDR3 reads CASSWGPVYNEQFF. CDR3 bases: TGTGCCAGCAGTTGGGGGCCTGTGTACAATGAGCAGTTCTTC. V and J are TRBV27 and TRBJ2-1; D perhaps matches TRBD1 (6 bases). The CDR3 contains 14 residues. V lost 4 bases to trimming and J lost 4 bases, with 11 bases between them. Germline V gene data show CDR1 as MNHEY and CDR2 as SMNVEV (reference sequence).

The chain carries TRBV18 and TRBJ1-4; no firm D call. CDR1 and CDR2 (germline): KGHSH, LQKENI. Trimming pared 3 bases from V and 7 bases from J, leaving 18 bases between. The CDR3 is 16 residues long. The CDR3 DNA sequence: TGTGCCAGCTCACCTCTGGGTGGCTCCGGGAGTGAAAAACTGTTTTTT. Translated: CASSPLGGSGSEKLFF.

The chain is built from TRBV30 and TRBJ1-1, with 9 bases aligning to TRBD1. The CDR3 runs 14 residues. Germline-derived CDR1 and CDR2 are GTSNPN and SVGIG (reference sequence). The V segment lost 4 bases and the J segment 4 bases; nucleotides outside the gene matches: 7. CDR3 sequence (DNA): TGTGCCTGGACCGGACAGGGGTGGATCACTGAAGCTTTCTTT. Residues: CAWTGQGWITEAFF.

The J gene is TRBJ1-2, the V gene TRBV5-6; TRBD1 matches at 7 bases. The CDR3 covers 13 residues. In germline, CDR1 is SGHDT, CDR2 YYEEEE. After removal of 0 bases from V and 8 bases from J, the junction contained 4 bases not matched to a gene. CDR3 region: CASSLGRGPGYTF. The CDR3 DNA reads TGTGCCAGCAGCTTGGGTAGGGGGCCCGGCTACACCTTC.

The chain is built from TRBV5-1 and TRBJ2-5, with TRBD2 identical over 10 bases. Per germline, CDR1 SGHRS and CDR2 YFSETQ. This CDR3 contains 17 residues. The V segment lost 0 bases and the J segment 2 bases; nucleotides outside the gene matches: 7. The CDR3 coding sequence is TGCGCCAGCAGCTTGGGTAGCGGGGGGCTGAAACAAGAGACCCAGTACTTC. Translating it yields CASSLGSGGLKQETQYF.

The V call is TRBV4-3, the J call TRBJ1-2; TRBD1 agrees at 7 bases. The CDR3 runs 15 residues. V dropped 1 base and J dropped 7; count of bases not matched to a gene: 9. The germline V gene encodes CDR1 LGHNA and CDR2 YSLEER. The CDR3 DNA sequence: TGCGCCAGCAGCCAAGGTAACCCGACAGGGCTTGGCTACACCTTC. It yields the protein CASSQGNPTGLGYTF.

This clone was recorded once. V gene TRBV12-3 or TRBV12-4 combines with J gene TRBJ1-2; TRBD1 is a possible D gene (5 bases). Trimming took 4 bases from V and 4 from J, leaving 10 bases between them. The CDR3 contains 13 residues. CDR3 in DNA: TGTGCCAGCAGTTCGCAGGGAATCTATGGCTACACCTTC. It specifies CASSSQGIYGYTF.

This clone was detected once. The J gene is TRBJ2-7, the V gene TRBV6-5; 9 bases align to TRBD1. Trimming removed 0 bases from V and 6 bases from J; junction bases left unmatched: 6. The germline V gene encodes CDR1 MNHEY and CDR2 SVGAGI. There are 15 residues in the CDR3. In DNA, the CDR3 is TGTGCCAGCAGTTACTCGATAGGGACAGGGAGCGAGCAGTACTTC. Translated, it gives CASSYSIGTGSEQYF.

This chain joins TRBV30 and TRBJ1-1; maybe TRBD1 (5 bases). The V gene lost 3 bases and the J gene lost 5 bases, with 13 bases spanning the gap. Germline V gene lookup returns CDR1 GTSNPN and CDR2 SVGIG (reference sequence). The CDR3 consists of 13 residues. The chain's CDR3 is CAWRGGGNTEAFF. CDR3 coding DNA: TGTGCCTGGAGGGGGGGAGGGAATACTGAAGCTTTCTTT.

The chain recombines TRBV7-9 with TRBJ2-7, with 7 bases lining up with TRBD1. The CDR3 contains 15 residues. V trimming: 1 base; J trimming: 3 bases; junction bases outside the gene matches: 6. CDR1 SEHNR and CDR2 FQNEAQ come from the germline V gene (reference sequence). The CDR3 sequence is CASSLEGALSYEQYF. CDR3 in DNA: TGTGCCAGCAGCTTAGAGGGGGCACTCAGCTACGAGCAGTACTTC.

The rearrangement uses TRBV2 and TRBJ1-3; a possible D gene is TRBD1 (6 bases). Germline values: CDR1 SNHLY, CDR2 FYNNEI. The CDR3 runs 15 residues. V dropped 3 bases and J dropped 0 bases, with 9 bases sitting between them. CDR3 amino acids: CASSETGASGNTIYF. As DNA, the CDR3 is TGTGCCAGCAGTGAGACAGGTGCCTCTGGAAACACCATATATTTT. The full variable domain, its missing parts supplied by reference TRBV2 and TRBJ1-3, is EPEVTQTPSHQVTQMGQEVILRCVPISNHLYFYWYRQILGQKVEFLVSFYNNEISEKSEIFDDQFSVERPDGSNFTLKIRSTKLEDSAMYFCASSETGASGNTIYFGEGSWLTVV.

On this clone: Other DNA sequences from this sample encode an identical CDR3 as well. The J gene is TRBJ1-5, the V gene TRBV9, with 7 bases lining up with TRBD1. V was pared by 0 bases and J by 4 bases, with 4 bases of the junction left unmatched. The CDR3 extends over 15 amino acids. CDR1 is SGDLS and CDR2 is YYNGEE in the germline V gene. The CDR3 DNA reads TGTGCCAGCAGCGTAGAGGGGACAGTAAATCAGCCCCAGCATTTT. Protein product: CASSVEGTVNQPQHF. The full variable domain, rest sourced from reference TRBV9 and TRBJ1-5, is DSGVTQTPKHLITATGQRVTLRCSPRSGDLSVYWYQQSLDQGLQFLIQYYNGEERAKGNILERFSAQQFPDLHSELNLSSLELGDSALYFCASSVEGTVNQPQHFGDGTRLSIL.

This clone has just one count. The J gene is TRBJ2-1, the V gene TRBV2, with D perhaps TRBD1 (5 bases). Germline CDR1 is SNHLY and CDR2 is FYNNEI. The CDR3 has 16 amino acids. Between the trimmed V and J ends, which lost 4 bases and 8 bases, there was a span of 21 bases. The CDR3 region is CASSASRGRVIHEQFF. In nucleotides, the CDR3 is TGTGCCAGCAGTGCCTCCCGTGGCAGGGTCATCCATGAGCAGTTCTTC. Variable domain in full (rest from reference TRBV2 and TRBJ2-1): EPEVTQTPSHQVTQMGQEVILRCVPISNHLYFYWYRQILGQKVEFLVSFYNNEISEKSEIFDDQFSVERPDGSNFTLKIRSTKLEDSAMYFCASSASRGRVIHEQFFGPGTRLTVL.

The J gene is TRBJ1-3, the V gene TRBV24-1, with D hard to call. V lost 4 bases to trimming and J lost 2 bases, with 5 bases between them. Germline V gene lookup returns CDR1 KGHDR and CDR2 SFDVKD. This CDR3 is built from 13 residues. The DNA of the CDR3 is TGTGCCACCAGTGAGACTCCTGGAAACACCATATATTTT. Protein sequence: CATSETPGNTIYF.

The V and J genes are TRBV29-1 and TRBJ2-5; 10 bases map to TRBD2. Germline V gene lookup returns CDR1 SQVTM and CDR2 ANQGSEA. The CDR3 covers 12 residues. Unmatched junction bases numbered 0, after V lost 4 bases and J lost 4 bases. This chain's CDR3 is CSVGTSGETQYF. In nucleotides, the CDR3 is TGCAGCGTTGGGACTAGCGGAGAGACCCAGTACTTC.